This TCR beta chain was identified in a study of T cell responses to AZD1222 COVID-19 vaccine. Regarding the study as a whole: Spike-specific TCR breadth and depth went up after people got two AZD1222 doses. No day 14 peak samples; only post-peak repertoires were characterized. Spike was spanned by vaccine-associated CD4 TCRs, which were dominant at 160-218 and 743-854.

Second-dose schedules of about 4 or about 12 weeks were combined. Note on this clone: Its antigen is unidentified.

The data were produced by immunoSEQ multiplex PCR, yet TCRdb's version contains in-frame clones alone and is incomplete. Among approximately 110,000 clones, around 83% were seen once, and the ten largest hold approximately 4.7%. This CDR3 is built from 18 residues. Trimming removed 0 bases at V and 3 bases at J, with 15 bases between. CDR1 and CDR2 (germline): LNHNV, YYDKDF (reference sequence). The chain recombines TRBV15 with TRBJ1-6, with D possibly being TRBD1 (6 bases). Sequencing used peripheral blood, obtained 28 days after the second AZD1222 dose. This clonotype was sampled from an adult who received the AZD1222 COVID-19 vaccine. CDR3 coding DNA: TGTGCCACCAGCAGAGATCTCGCAGGGGCTAACTATAATTCACCCCTCCACTTT. This sequence encodes CATSRDLAGANYNSPLHF.